These T cell receptor gamma chains were read from a single sample in a study of γδ T cells in repeated Plasmodium falciparum infection. TCRdb re-called the multiplex PCR reads with CATT. The sample shows around 27,000 gamma-chain clones, around 1.4% of them seen only once. The source material was gamma-delta T cells from blood. These receptors were taken from a pool of human donors (malaria-infected and uninfected, not separated). CDR3s include the opening cysteine and the closing phenylalanine or tryptophan. Clone size is given as once, few, many, or a class for an expanded clone.

abundance	v_gene	j_gene	CDR3nt	CDR3aa
many	TRGV2	TRGJP1	TGTGCCACCTGGGACGGTGGTGCCACTGGTTGGTTCAAGATATTT	CATWDGGATGWFKIF
many	TRGV3	TRGJ1/TRGJ2	TGTGCCACCTGGGACAGGCTCCGAGATAAGAAACTCTTT	CATWDRLRDKKLF
many	TRGV9	TRGJ1/TRGJ2	TGTGCCTTGTGGGAGGTGAAGTATGGAAATTATTATAAGAAACTCTTT	CALWEVKYGNYYKKLF
many	TRGV9	TRGJP	TGTGCCTTGTGGGAAGACGTCATAGAGTTGGGCAAAAAAATCAAGGTATTT	CALWEDVIELGKKIKVF
many	TRGV5	TRGJP1	TGTGCCACCTGGGATCAGGATACCACTGGTTGGTTCAAGATATTT	CATWDQDTTGWFKIF
many	TRGV2	TRGJ1/TRGJ2	TGTGCCACCTGGGACGGAGATTATTATAAGAAACTCTTT	CATWDGDYYKKLF
medium-sized	TRGV9	TRGJP	TGTGCCTTGTGGGAGGCCATGAGAAAGGGCAAAAAAATCAAGGTATTT	CALWEAMRKGKKIKVF
many	TRGV9	TRGJ1/TRGJ2	TGTGCCTTGTGGGACGACGATTATTATAAGAAACTCTTT	CALWDDDYYKKLF
many	TRGV4	TRGJ1/TRGJ2	TGTGCCACCTGGGATGCTTATTATAAGAAACTCTTT	CATWDAYYKKLF
medium-sized	TRGV9	TRGJ1/TRGJ2	TGTGCCTTGTGGGTGACCTCCAAGGGCTTTAAGAAACTCTTT	CALWVTSKGFKKLF
many	TRGV9	TRGJP	TGTGCCTTGTGGGAGGCGCCAACCGAGATGGGCAAAAAAATCAAGGTATTT	CALWEAPTEMGKKIKVF
medium-sized	TRGV9	TRGJP	TGTGCCTTGTGGGAGACAGAGTTGGGCAAAAAAATCAAGGTATTT	CALWETELGKKIKVF
many	TRGV3	TRGJ1/TRGJ2	TGTGCCACCTGGGACCCGGTTTATTATAAGAAACTCTTT	CATWDPVYYKKLF
many	TRGV3	TRGJP1	TGTGCCACCTGGGACAGGCTTTTGGGCACCACTGGTTGGTTCAAGATATTT	CATWDRLLGTTGWFKIF
many	TRGV2	TRGJP2	TGTGCCACCTGGGACGGACAATATAGTAGTGATTGGATCAAGACGTTT	CATWDGQYSSDWIKTF
medium-sized	TRGV2	TRGJ1/TRGJ2	TGTGCCACCTGGGACGGTACTTATTATAAGAAACTCTTT	CATWDGTYYKKLF
many	TRGV9	TRGJP	TGTGCCTTGTGGGAGGTGCAAGTACAGGAGTTGGGCAAAAAAATCAAGGTATTT	CALWEVQVQELGKKIKVF
many	TRGV9	TRGJP	TGTGCCTTGTGGCGTGAGGGAGAGTTGGGCAAAAGAATCAAGGTATTT	CALWREGELGKRIKVF
medium-sized	TRGV9	TRGJP	TGTGCCTTGTGGGAGGTTAGGAAAATCAAGGTATTT	CALWEVRKIKVF
medium-sized	TRGV3	TRGJ1/TRGJ2	TGTGCCACCTGGGACAGGCGACAGCCCGTGAATTATTATAAGAAACTCTTT	CATWDRRQPVNYYKKLF
many	TRGV9	TRGJP	TGTGCCTTGTGGGAGGTGGCCCCGCAAGAGTTGGGCAAAAAAATCAAGGTATTT	CALWEVAPQELGKKIKVF
many	TRGV4	TRGJ1/TRGJ2	TGTGCCACCTGGGATGGCTCCAATCTAGGGCCTTATTATAAGAAACTCTTT	CATWDGSNLGPYYKKLF
many	TRGV9	TRGJP	TGTGCCTTGTGGGAGGCCGGAGGGTTGGGCAAAAAAATCAAGGTATTT	CALWEAGGLGKKIKVF
many	TRGV9	TRGJ1/TRGJ2	TGTGCCTTGTGGGAGACCAATTATAAGAAACTCTTT	CALWETNYKKLF
many	TRGV3	TRGJ1/TRGJ2	TGTGCCACCTGGGACAGGTGTGTATGGGGGTATTATAAGAAACTCTTT	CATWDRCVWGYYKKLF
medium-sized	TRGV2	TRGJ1/TRGJ2	TGTGCCACCTGGGACGGGCCGAGGAATTATTATAAGAAACTCTTT	CATWDGPRNYYKKLF
medium-sized	TRGV9	TRGJP	TGTGCCTTGTGGGAGGTGCAGTCTACGAGTTTGGGCAAAAAAATCAAGGTATTT	CALWEVQSTSLGKKIKVF